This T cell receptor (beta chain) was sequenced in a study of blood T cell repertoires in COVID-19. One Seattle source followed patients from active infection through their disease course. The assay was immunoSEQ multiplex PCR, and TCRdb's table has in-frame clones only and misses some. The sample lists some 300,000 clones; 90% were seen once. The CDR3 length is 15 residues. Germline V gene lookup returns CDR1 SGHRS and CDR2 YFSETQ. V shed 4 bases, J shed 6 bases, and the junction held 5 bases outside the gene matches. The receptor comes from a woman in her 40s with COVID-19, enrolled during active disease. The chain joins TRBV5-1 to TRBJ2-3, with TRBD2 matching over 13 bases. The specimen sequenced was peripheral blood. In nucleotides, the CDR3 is TGCGCCAGCAGCCGACTAGCGGGGGGTGGTGATACGCAGTATTTT. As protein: CASSRLAGGGDTQYF.